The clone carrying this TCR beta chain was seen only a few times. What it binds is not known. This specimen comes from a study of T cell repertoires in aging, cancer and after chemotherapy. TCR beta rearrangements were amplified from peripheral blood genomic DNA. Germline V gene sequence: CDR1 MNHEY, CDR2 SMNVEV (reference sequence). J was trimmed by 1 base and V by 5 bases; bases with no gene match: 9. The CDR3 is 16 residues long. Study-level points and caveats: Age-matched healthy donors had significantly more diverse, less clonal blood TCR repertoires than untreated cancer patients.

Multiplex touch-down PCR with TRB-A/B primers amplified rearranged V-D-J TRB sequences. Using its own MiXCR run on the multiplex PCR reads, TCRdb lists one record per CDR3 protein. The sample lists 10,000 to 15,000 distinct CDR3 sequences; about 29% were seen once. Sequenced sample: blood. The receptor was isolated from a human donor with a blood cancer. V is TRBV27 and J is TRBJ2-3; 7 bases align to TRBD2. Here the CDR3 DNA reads TGTGCCAGCAGTCCCCTCAAGCGGGGCCGCACAGATACGCAGTATTTT. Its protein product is CASSPLKRGRTDTQYF.